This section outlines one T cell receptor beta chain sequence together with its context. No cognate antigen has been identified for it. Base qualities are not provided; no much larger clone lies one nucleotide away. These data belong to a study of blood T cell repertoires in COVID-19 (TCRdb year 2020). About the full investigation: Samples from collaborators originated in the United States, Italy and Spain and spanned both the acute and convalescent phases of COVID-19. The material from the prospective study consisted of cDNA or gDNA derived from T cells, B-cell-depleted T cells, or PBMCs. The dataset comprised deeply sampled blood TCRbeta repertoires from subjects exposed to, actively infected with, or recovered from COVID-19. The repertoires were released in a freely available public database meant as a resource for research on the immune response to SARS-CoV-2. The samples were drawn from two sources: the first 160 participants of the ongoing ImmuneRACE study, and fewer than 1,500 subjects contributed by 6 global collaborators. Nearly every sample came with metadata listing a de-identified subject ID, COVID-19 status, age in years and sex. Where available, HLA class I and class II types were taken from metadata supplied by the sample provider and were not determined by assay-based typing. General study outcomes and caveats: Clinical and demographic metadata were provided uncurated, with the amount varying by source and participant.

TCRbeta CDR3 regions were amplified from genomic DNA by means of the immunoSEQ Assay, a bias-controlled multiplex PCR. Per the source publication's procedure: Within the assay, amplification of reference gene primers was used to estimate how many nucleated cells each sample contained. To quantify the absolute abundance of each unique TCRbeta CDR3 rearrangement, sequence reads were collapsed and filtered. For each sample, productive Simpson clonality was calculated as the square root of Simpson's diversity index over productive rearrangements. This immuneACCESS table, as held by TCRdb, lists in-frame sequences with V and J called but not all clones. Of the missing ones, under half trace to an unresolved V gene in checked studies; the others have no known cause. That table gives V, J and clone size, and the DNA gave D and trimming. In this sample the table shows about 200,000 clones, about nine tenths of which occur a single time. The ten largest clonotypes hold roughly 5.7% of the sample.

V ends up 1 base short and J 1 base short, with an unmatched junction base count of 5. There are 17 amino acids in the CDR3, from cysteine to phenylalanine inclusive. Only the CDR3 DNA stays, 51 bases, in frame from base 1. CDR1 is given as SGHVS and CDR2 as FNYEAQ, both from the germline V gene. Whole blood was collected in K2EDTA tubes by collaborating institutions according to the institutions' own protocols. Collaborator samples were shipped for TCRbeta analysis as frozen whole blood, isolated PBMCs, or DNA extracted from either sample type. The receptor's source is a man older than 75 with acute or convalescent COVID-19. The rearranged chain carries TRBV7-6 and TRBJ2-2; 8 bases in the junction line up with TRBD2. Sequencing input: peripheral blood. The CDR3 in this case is CASSLGVAGGNTGELFF. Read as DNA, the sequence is TGTGCCAGCAGCTTAGGCGTGGCGGGAGGGAACACCGGGGAGCTGTTTTTT.